These T cell receptor beta chains were read from a single sample in a study of PD-1 blockade in classical Hodgkin lymphoma. Clones were sequenced by immunoSEQ multiplex PCR, and TCRdb holds only the in-frame ones, with some missing. This sample yields over 90,000 clones, of which 89% are seen a single time; approximately 11% belongs to the top ten. The source material was peripheral blood mononuclear cells (PBMCs), sampled before the second cycle of nivolumab. Receptors were obtained from a human donor with classical Hodgkin lymphoma. CDR3s include the opening cysteine and the closing phenylalanine or tryptophan. A D gene is named only where the DNA matches it firmly. Clone size is not always given. Where it is, it says once, few, many or a class for expanded clones.

CDR3: CASSVGDRGGGRGEKLFF
DNA: TGTGCCAGCAGCGTAGGCGACAGGGGTGGCGGGAGAGGAGAAAAACTGTTTTTT
V: TRBV9
D: TRBD1
J: TRBJ1-4
size: once

CDR3: CAISSVSYEQYF
DNA: TGTGCCATCAGTAGCGTCTCCTACGAGCAGTACTTC
V: TRBV10-3
D: -
J: TRBJ2-7
size: few

CDR3: CASSLRWYNEQFF
DNA: TGTGCCAGCAGCTTAAGGTGGTACAATGAGCAGTTCTTC
V: TRBV7-9
D: -
J: TRBJ2-1
size: -

CDR3: CASSSPGTGGGVNEKLFF
DNA: TGTGCCAGCAGTTCCCCCGGGACAGGGGGTGGTGTGAATGAAAAACTGTTTTTT
V: TRBV28
D: TRBD1
J: TRBJ1-4
size: once

CDR3: CASSQGQPYIYGYTF
DNA: TGTGCCAGCAGCCAGGGACAGCCTTATATCTATGGCTACACCTTC
V: TRBV7-9
D: TRBD1
J: TRBJ1-2
size: -

CDR3: CASSVGYNEQFF
DNA: TGTGCCAGCAGCGTAGGGTACAATGAGCAGTTCTTC
V: TRBV9
D: -
J: TRBJ2-1
size: -

CDR3: CASSSGQASGGEYF
DNA: TGTGCCAGCAGTTCTGGGCAGGCGTCCGGGGGGGAGTACTTC
V: TRBV6-5
D: TRBD2
J: TRBJ2-5
size: -

CDR3: CASSTRGGRETQYF
DNA: TGTGCCAGCTCAACGCGTGGAGGAAGGGAGACCCAGTACTTC
V: TRBV18
D: -
J: TRBJ2-5
size: -

CDR3: CASSDWGQEWEKLFF
DNA: TGTGCCAGCAGTGATTGGGGACAGGAATGGGAAAAACTGTTTTTT
V: TRBV6-1
D: TRBD1
J: TRBJ1-4
size: -

CDR3: CASSKDDPSSTDTQYF
DNA: TGTGCCAGCAGCAAAGATGATCCGTCTAGCACAGATACGCAGTATTTT
V: TRBV21-1
D: -
J: TRBJ2-3
size: -

CDR3: CASSLVASPGELFF
DNA: TGCGCCAGCAGCTTGGTCGCTAGTCCCGGGGAGCTGTTTTTT
V: TRBV5-1
D: -
J: TRBJ2-2
size: -

CDR3: CASSHSTGETQYF
DNA: TGCGCCAGCAGCCATTCGACAGGAGAGACCCAGTACTTC
V: TRBV4-1
D: -
J: TRBJ2-5
size: -

CDR3: CASSVQFNTEAFF
DNA: TGTGCCAGCAGCGTACAATTTAACACTGAAGCTTTCTTT
V: TRBV9
D: -
J: TRBJ1-1
size: -

CDR3: CASLAPPSGGRNEQFF
DNA: TGTGCCAGCCTCGCCCCCCCTAGCGGGGGTAGGAATGAGCAGTTCTTC
V: TRBV2
D: TRBD2
J: TRBJ2-1
size: once

CDR3: CAISEGMGYTF
DNA: TGTGCCATCAGTGAGGGGATGGGCTACACCTTC
V: TRBV10-3
D: -
J: TRBJ1-2
size: -

CDR3: CASSEGQGQGYGYTF
DNA: TGTGCCAGCAGTGAAGGTCAGGGACAGGGGTATGGCTACACCTTC
V: TRBV25-1
D: TRBD1
J: TRBJ1-2
size: -

CDR3: CASSHLRHGELFF
DNA: TGTGCCAGCAGCCATTTACGGCACGGGGAGCTGTTTTTT
V: TRBV14
D: -
J: TRBJ2-2
size: -

CDR3: CASSRGQLSSYNEQFF
DNA: TGTGCCAGCAGCCGGGGACAATTGAGCTCCTACAATGAGCAGTTCTTC
V: TRBV6-6
D: -
J: TRBJ2-1
size: -

CDR3: CASSSGLINQPQHF
DNA: TGTGCCAGCAGTTCCGGACTGATCAATCAGCCCCAGCATTTT
V: TRBV27
D: -
J: TRBJ1-5
size: -

CDR3: CASIFPYGPTTPLHF
DNA: TGTGCCAGCATCTTCCCTTACGGACCTACAACACCCCTCCACTTT
V: TRBV5-4
D: -
J: TRBJ1-6
size: -

CDR3: CASRPGTGPYEQYF
DNA: TGTGCCAGCAGACCCGGGACAGGGCCCTACGAGCAGTACTTC
V: TRBV5-4
D: TRBD1
J: TRBJ2-7
size: -

CDR3: CASSLFLAGGETQYF
DNA: TGTGCCAGCAGCTTGTTTCTAGCGGGAGGAGAGACCCAGTACTTC
V: TRBV5-4
D: TRBD2
J: TRBJ2-5
size: -

CDR3: CASSHGGKLDGYTF
DNA: TGTGCCAGCAGCCACGGGGGGAAACTTGATGGCTACACCTTC
V: TRBV7-9
D: -
J: TRBJ1-2
size: -

CDR3: CASSLRDSLSYGYTF
DNA: TGTGCCAGCAGCCTCCGGGACAGCCTCTCCTATGGCTACACCTTC
V: TRBV13
D: TRBD1
J: TRBJ1-2
size: -

CDR3: CASSPLAGASYEQYF
DNA: TGTGCCAGCAGCCCCCTAGCGGGAGCGTCGTACGAGCAGTACTTC
V: TRBV9
D: TRBD2
J: TRBJ2-7
size: -

CDR3: CASSDEGYEQYF
DNA: TGTGCCAGCAGCGACGAGGGGTACGAGCAGTACTTC
V: TRBV6-1
D: -
J: TRBJ2-7
size: -

CDR3: CASSQGTVEAFF
DNA: TGTGCCAGCAGCCAAGGGACGGTCGAAGCTTTCTTT
V: TRBV4-2
D: -
J: TRBJ1-1
size: -

CDR3: CASSLGGAGTEAFF
DNA: TGTGCCAGCAGCTTGGGGGGGGCTGGCACTGAAGCTTTCTTT
V: TRBV5-4
D: -
J: TRBJ1-1
size: -

CDR3: CASSLGVEQLTSYEQYF
DNA: TGTGCCAGCAGCTTAGGGGTTGAGCAGCTGACCTCCTACGAGCAGTACTTC
V: TRBV11-2
D: -
J: TRBJ2-7
size: -

CDR3: CASSLFYRDYEQYF
DNA: TGTGCCAGCAGTTTGTTCTACAGGGACTACGAGCAGTACTTC
V: TRBV27
D: -
J: TRBJ2-7
size: -